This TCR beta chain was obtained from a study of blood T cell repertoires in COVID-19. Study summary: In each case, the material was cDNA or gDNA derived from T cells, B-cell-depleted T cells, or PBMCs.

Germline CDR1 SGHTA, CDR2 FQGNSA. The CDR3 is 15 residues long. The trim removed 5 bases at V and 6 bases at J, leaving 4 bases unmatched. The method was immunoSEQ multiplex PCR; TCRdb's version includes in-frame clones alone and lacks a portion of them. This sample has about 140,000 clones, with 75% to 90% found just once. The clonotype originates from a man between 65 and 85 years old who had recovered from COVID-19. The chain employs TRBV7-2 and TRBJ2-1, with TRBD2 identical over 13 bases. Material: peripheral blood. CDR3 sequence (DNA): TGTGCCAGCAGCCCCAGGACTAGCGGGGGCAATGAGCAGTTCTTC. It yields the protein CASSPRTSGGNEQFF. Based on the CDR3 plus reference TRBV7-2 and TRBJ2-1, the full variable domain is GAGVSQSPSNKVTEKGKDVELRCDPISGHTALYWYRQSLGQGLEFLIYFQGNSAPDKSGLPSDRFSAERTGGSVSTLTIQRTQQEDSAVYLCASSPRTSGGNEQFFGPGTRLTVL.